Sequencing of this TCR beta chain was carried out in a study of long-term antiretroviral therapy in people with HIV. Details on this clone: Its antigen is undetermined.

Runs used v3.0 of the immunoSEQ assay and were done at survey level. Sequencing was performed with immunoSEQ multiplex PCR; in TCRdb, only in-frame clones are kept and a portion is missing. Among 20,000 to 25,000 clones listed, approximately 83% were seen once. The germline gives CDR1 SEHNR, CDR2 FQNEAQ (reference sequence). J gave up 5 bases and V 0 bases, and 3 bases lay outside the gene matches. This CDR3 has 14 amino acids. Study conclusions and caveats: The clones with expansion before ART were dominant in the repertoire at all time points.

Donors needed at least one pre-ART PBMC sample plus at least two post-ART samples. The clonotype comes from a man aged 25 to 40 with HIV. This rearrangement joins TRBV7-9 to TRBJ1-1; 7 nucleotides match TRBD1. The source material was unsorted PBMCs, sampled around 4.2 years after starting antiretroviral therapy. CDR3 amino acids: CASSLALQGTEAFF. CDR3 DNA sequence: TGTGCCAGCAGCTTAGCTTTACAGGGGACTGAAGCTTTCTTT.